These T cell receptor beta chains were read from a single sample in a study of T-cell memory formation after mild COVID-19. Each CDR3 protein gets one entry after TCRdb re-called the 5' RACE reads with MiXCR. The data contain some 300,000 distinct CDR3 sequences, approximately 22% of them singletons. Sequencing was done on a sample of PBMCs or a T cell subset sorted from them (not recorded which). These receptors were collected from a man younger than 35 who had mild COVID-19 (a few samples of this study predate the infection). Cell type and time point are not known. CDR3s include the opening cysteine and the closing phenylalanine or tryptophan. Fields, in order: clone size, CDR3 length, D gene, J gene, V gene, CDR3 DNA, CDR3 protein. D genes are given only for firm matches. Expanded clones get a size class; other rows say once, few or many, or leave the size out.

abundance: -; len: 13; d_gene: -; j_gene: TRBJ2-7; v_gene: TRBV10-3; CDR3nt: TGTGCCCTCAGTGGTGGTGACACCTACGAGCAGTACTTC; CDR3aa: CALSGGDTYEQYF
abundance: -; len: 14; d_gene: TRBD1; j_gene: TRBJ1-1; v_gene: TRBV5-1; CDR3nt: TGCGCCAGCAGCTTGGGGGGGACAGAGGCTGAAGCTTTCTTT; CDR3aa: CASSLGGTEAEAFF
abundance: -; len: 18; d_gene: TRBD1; j_gene: TRBJ2-3; v_gene: TRBV4-1; CDR3nt: TGCGCCAGCAGCCTTAGAGGTGATCTGAGGGGGCCCACAGATACGCAGTATTTT; CDR3aa: CASSLRGDLRGPTDTQYF
abundance: -; len: 15; d_gene: TRBD1; j_gene: TRBJ2-5; v_gene: TRBV4-3; CDR3nt: TGCGCCAGCAGCCTTATCCGGGACAGCGCAGAGACCCAGTACTTC; CDR3aa: CASSLIRDSAETQYF
abundance: -; len: 16; d_gene: -; j_gene: TRBJ1-2; v_gene: TRBV7-9; CDR3nt: TGTGCCAGCAGCTTAGCGGGAGCAGGCACCTTCGATGGCTACACCTTC; CDR3aa: CASSLAGAGTFDGYTF
abundance: few; len: 15; d_gene: TRBD1; j_gene: TRBJ1-2; v_gene: TRBV4-2; CDR3nt: TGTGCCAGCAGCCAAGGACAGGGGGACAACTATGGCTACACCTTC; CDR3aa: CASSQGQGDNYGYTF
abundance: -; len: 15; d_gene: -; j_gene: TRBJ2-3; v_gene: TRBV2; CDR3nt: TGTGCCAGCAGCACAGGGCTGGGTGGATCAGATACGCAGTATTTT; CDR3aa: CASSTGLGGSDTQYF
abundance: -; len: 14; d_gene: TRBD1; j_gene: TRBJ2-2; v_gene: TRBV29-1; CDR3nt: TGCAGCGTCGACTTGACAGGGATTACCGGGGAGCTGTTTTTT; CDR3aa: CSVDLTGITGELFF
abundance: few; len: 16; d_gene: -; j_gene: TRBJ2-6; v_gene: TRBV4-3; CDR3nt: TGCGCCAGCAGCCCTGGGGGGGGCGGTGGGGCCAACGTCCTGACTTTC; CDR3aa: CASSPGGGGGANVLTF
abundance: -; len: 13; d_gene: -; j_gene: TRBJ2-3; v_gene: TRBV28; CDR3nt: TGTGCCAGCAGTAGGGTTTACGGAGATACGCAGTATTTT; CDR3aa: CASSRVYGDTQYF
abundance: few; len: 15; d_gene: -; j_gene: TRBJ2-3; v_gene: TRBV12-3/TRBV12-4; CDR3nt: TGTGCCAGCACCGCCCTGGCCGTAAGCACAGATACGCAGTATTTT; CDR3aa: CASTALAVSTDTQYF
abundance: -; len: 13; d_gene: TRBD1; j_gene: TRBJ1-2; v_gene: TRBV6-5; CDR3nt: TGTGCCAGCAGCCTGACAGGGATCTATGGCTACACCTTC; CDR3aa: CASSLTGIYGYTF
abundance: -; len: 14; d_gene: TRBD1; j_gene: TRBJ1-5; v_gene: TRBV30; CDR3nt: TGTGCCTGGAGCACAGACAGGGAAAATCAGCCCCAGCATTTT; CDR3aa: CAWSTDRENQPQHF
abundance: many; len: 13; d_gene: TRBD1; j_gene: TRBJ1-6; v_gene: TRBV9; CDR3nt: TGTGCCAGCAGTGGACAGGGGGGTTCACCCCTCCACTTT; CDR3aa: CASSGQGGSPLHF
abundance: -; len: 15; d_gene: -; j_gene: TRBJ1-5; v_gene: TRBV4-2; CDR3nt: TGTGCCAGCAGGGAACGGTCGGGGGTTGGCCAGCCCCAGCATTTT; CDR3aa: CASRERSGVGQPQHF
abundance: -; len: 12; d_gene: -; j_gene: TRBJ2-5; v_gene: TRBV7-2; CDR3nt: TGTGCCAGCAGCTTAGGAGAAGGGCCCCGGTACTTC; CDR3aa: CASSLGEGPRYF
abundance: -; len: 15; d_gene: -; j_gene: TRBJ2-7; v_gene: TRBV4-2; CDR3nt: TGTGCCAGCAGCCAAGCTGGGGACACCGGCTACGAGCAGTACTTC; CDR3aa: CASSQAGDTGYEQYF
abundance: many; len: 12; d_gene: -; j_gene: TRBJ2-1; v_gene: TRBV5-5; CDR3nt: TGTGCCAGCAGCAGAGAACAGGATGAGCAGTTCTTC; CDR3aa: CASSREQDEQFF
abundance: -; len: 16; d_gene: -; j_gene: TRBJ1-1; v_gene: TRBV6-1; CDR3nt: TGTGCCAGCAGCTCTAAGGGACCGCGTATGAACACTGAAGCTTTCTTT; CDR3aa: CASSSKGPRMNTEAFF
abundance: few; len: 16; d_gene: -; j_gene: TRBJ2-3; v_gene: TRBV4-1; CDR3nt: TGCGCCAGCAGCCAAGACTACCCGGGGAGCACAGATACGCAGTATTTT; CDR3aa: CASSQDYPGSTDTQYF
abundance: -; len: 12; d_gene: -; j_gene: TRBJ1-5; v_gene: TRBV12-3/TRBV12-4; CDR3nt: TGTGCCAGCAGTCCAGGACCCGTGCCCCAGCATTTT; CDR3aa: CASSPGPVPQHF
abundance: -; len: 17; d_gene: TRBD2; j_gene: TRBJ2-5; v_gene: TRBV5-1; CDR3nt: TGCGCCAGCAGCCAATCTAGACTAGCGGGGTACCAAGAGACCCAGTACTTC; CDR3aa: CASSQSRLAGYQETQYF
abundance: few; len: 14; d_gene: -; j_gene: TRBJ1-1; v_gene: TRBV9; CDR3nt: TGTGCCAGCATGGAGGGCGGGATGGGGACTGAAGCTTTCTTT; CDR3aa: CASMEGGMGTEAFF
abundance: -; len: 14; d_gene: -; j_gene: TRBJ2-5; v_gene: TRBV28; CDR3nt: TGTGCCAGCAGTTTAACCGGGACGAAGGAGACCCAGTACTTC; CDR3aa: CASSLTGTKETQYF
abundance: -; len: 15; d_gene: TRBD1; j_gene: TRBJ2-5; v_gene: TRBV4-1; CDR3nt: TGCGCCAGCAGCCAGAGCCAGGGGGCGAGGGAGACCCAGTACTTC; CDR3aa: CASSQSQGARETQYF
abundance: -; len: 11; d_gene: -; j_gene: TRBJ1-4; v_gene: TRBV18; CDR3nt: TGTGCCAGCTCACCTTCTGAAAAACTGTTTTTT; CDR3aa: CASSPSEKLFF
abundance: few; len: 14; d_gene: -; j_gene: TRBJ2-1; v_gene: TRBV7-2; CDR3nt: TGTGCCAGCAGCTTTAGGGACATGTACAATGAGCAGTTCTTC; CDR3aa: CASSFRDMYNEQFF
abundance: -; len: 14; d_gene: TRBD1; j_gene: TRBJ2-7; v_gene: TRBV18; CDR3nt: TGTGCCAGCTCAGCCACAGGGGGAGGTTACGAGCAGTACTTC; CDR3aa: CASSATGGGYEQYF
abundance: -; len: 14; d_gene: TRBD2; j_gene: TRBJ2-7; v_gene: TRBV10-3; CDR3nt: TGTGCCATCAGAAGGCTAGCGGGGGCCTACGAGCAGTACTTC; CDR3aa: CAIRRLAGAYEQYF
abundance: few; len: 15; d_gene: TRBD2; j_gene: TRBJ2-3; v_gene: TRBV5-1; CDR3nt: TGCGCCAGTTCCCCGGGGGGGCCGGTGGAAGATACGCAGTATTTT; CDR3aa: CASSPGGPVEDTQYF
abundance: -; len: 14; d_gene: -; j_gene: TRBJ1-6; v_gene: TRBV7-9; CDR3nt: TGTGCCAGCAAAGGGGGATCGGATAATTCACCCCTCCACTTT; CDR3aa: CASKGGSDNSPLHF
abundance: few; len: 14; d_gene: TRBD1; j_gene: TRBJ1-2; v_gene: TRBV12-3/TRBV12-4; CDR3nt: TGTGCCAGCAGTAAAGGACAGGGTTACTATGGCTACACCTTC; CDR3aa: CASSKGQGYYGYTF